This is a list of T cell receptor beta chains from one sample in a study of shared clonotypes between healthy human individuals. Libraries were prepared by immunoSEQ multiplex PCR; TCRdb keeps only in-frame clonotypes and omits some of them. The repertoire holds over a million clones, with 95% to 99% as singletons. Sequencing was performed on naive CD4+ T cells sorted from blood. These receptor sequences come from a man aged 25-45 years in good health. The CDR3 runs from the conserved cysteine through the conserved F or W. A D gene is named only where the DNA matches it firmly. Only some rows state a clone size, as once, few, many or a class for expanded clones.

abundance: -
v_gene: TRBV7-9
j_gene: TRBJ2-7
d_gene: -
CDR3aa: CASSLSVKDGYFYF
CDR3nt: TGTGCCAGCAGCTTATCTGTGAAGGACGGCTACTTCTACTTC

abundance: -
v_gene: TRBV14
j_gene: TRBJ2-2
d_gene: -
CDR3aa: CASSQVRETGELFF
CDR3nt: TGTGCCAGCAGCCAAGTGCGCGAAACCGGGGAGCTGTTTTTT

abundance: -
v_gene: TRBV7-8
j_gene: TRBJ2-1
d_gene: TRBD1
CDR3aa: CASSKAGTGGLRNEQFF
CDR3nt: TGTGCCAGCAGCAAAGCCGGCACAGGGGGCCTGCGGAATGAGCAGTTCTTC

abundance: -
v_gene: TRBV5-1
j_gene: TRBJ1-4
d_gene: TRBD1
CDR3aa: CASSLGGTGYANEKLFF
CDR3nt: TGCGCCAGCAGCTTGGGCGGGACAGGGTACGCTAATGAAAAACTGTTTTTT

abundance: -
v_gene: TRBV5-6
j_gene: TRBJ1-2
d_gene: -
CDR3aa: CASSPPRGGPYGYTF
CDR3nt: TGTGCCAGCAGCCCTCCCCGAGGAGGACCCTATGGCTACACCTTC

abundance: -
v_gene: TRBV2
j_gene: TRBJ2-5
d_gene: -
CDR3aa: CASTYQETQYF
CDR3nt: TGTGCCAGCACCTACCAAGAGACCCAGTACTTC

abundance: -
v_gene: TRBV2
j_gene: TRBJ1-1
d_gene: TRBD1
CDR3aa: CASRMGQLNTEAFF
CDR3nt: TGTGCCAGCAGAATGGGACAGTTGAACACTGAAGCTTTCTTT

abundance: -
v_gene: TRBV27
j_gene: TRBJ2-1
d_gene: -
CDR3aa: CASSPMGGWGGNEQFF
CDR3nt: TGTGCCAGCAGCCCTATGGGTGGGTGGGGAGGAAATGAGCAGTTCTTC

abundance: -
v_gene: TRBV6-1
j_gene: TRBJ1-5
d_gene: -
CDR3aa: CASSQTGNQPQHF
CDR3nt: TGTGCCAGCAGTCAAACAGGTAATCAGCCCCAGCATTTT

abundance: -
v_gene: TRBV7-8
j_gene: TRBJ2-1
d_gene: TRBD2
CDR3aa: CASSPQASGRNEQFF
CDR3nt: TGTGCCAGCAGCCCCCAGGCTAGCGGGAGGAATGAGCAGTTCTTC

abundance: -
v_gene: TRBV6-5
j_gene: TRBJ2-7
d_gene: TRBD2
CDR3aa: CASSLPTSGDGEQYF
CDR3nt: TGTGCCAGCAGCCTCCCGACTAGCGGGGATGGCGAGCAGTACTTC

abundance: -
v_gene: TRBV5-4
j_gene: TRBJ2-3
d_gene: TRBD2
CDR3aa: CASSEASGRDTQYF
CDR3nt: TGTGCCAGCAGCGAAGCTAGCGGGAGAGATACGCAGTATTTT

abundance: -
v_gene: TRBV18
j_gene: TRBJ2-7
d_gene: -
CDR3aa: CASSPMSINEQYF
CDR3nt: TGTGCCAGCTCACCCATGAGCATTAACGAGCAGTACTTC

abundance: -
v_gene: TRBV7-9
j_gene: TRBJ2-7
d_gene: -
CDR3aa: CASSLAWQPRHYEQYF
CDR3nt: TGTGCCAGCAGCTTAGCTTGGCAGCCGAGGCACTACGAGCAGTACTTC

abundance: -
v_gene: TRBV29-1
j_gene: TRBJ1-2
d_gene: TRBD1
CDR3aa: CSVFGGGEGDGYTF
CDR3nt: TGCAGCGTATTTGGAGGGGGCGAGGGGGATGGCTACACCTTC

abundance: once
v_gene: TRBV18
j_gene: TRBJ1-5
d_gene: -
CDR3aa: CASSRGNQPQHF
CDR3nt: TGTGCCAGCTCACGGGGAAATCAGCCCCAGCATTTT

abundance: -
v_gene: TRBV28
j_gene: TRBJ2-5
d_gene: TRBD1
CDR3aa: CASNEGTVKETQYF
CDR3nt: TGTGCCAGCAACGAAGGGACAGTGAAAGAGACCCAGTACTTC

abundance: once
v_gene: TRBV6-6
j_gene: TRBJ2-7
d_gene: -
CDR3aa: CASSKTDSSYEQYF
CDR3nt: TGTGCCAGCAGTAAGACGGACAGCTCCTACGAGCAGTACTTC

abundance: -
v_gene: TRBV5-1
j_gene: TRBJ1-1
d_gene: -
CDR3aa: CASKEGTNTEAFF
CDR3nt: TGCGCCAGCAAAGAAGGGACGAACACTGAAGCTTTCTTT

abundance: -
v_gene: TRBV7-6
j_gene: TRBJ2-7
d_gene: TRBD1
CDR3aa: CASSLFADRDEQYF
CDR3nt: TGTGCCAGCAGCTTATTCGCCGACAGGGACGAGCAGTACTTC

abundance: -
v_gene: TRBV6-1
j_gene: TRBJ1-2
d_gene: TRBD1
CDR3aa: CASSEKGTGRAFRYGYTF
CDR3nt: TGTGCCAGCAGTGAAAAAGGGACAGGCCGAGCCTTCAGGTATGGCTACACCTTC

abundance: -
v_gene: TRBV29-1
j_gene: TRBJ2-7
d_gene: -
CDR3aa: CSVLATGKFYEQYF
CDR3nt: TGCAGCGTCCTCGCAACGGGGAAGTTCTACGAGCAGTACTTC

abundance: -
v_gene: TRBV5-4
j_gene: TRBJ2-3
d_gene: TRBD2
CDR3aa: CASSLGGLAGVTDTQYF
CDR3nt: TGTGCCAGCAGCTTGGGGGGACTAGCGGGAGTAACCGATACGCAGTATTTT

abundance: -
v_gene: TRBV18
j_gene: TRBJ2-7
d_gene: TRBD1
CDR3aa: CASSPSFISRGQIYEQYF
CDR3nt: TGTGCCAGCTCACCCTCTTTCATATCCCGGGGACAGATCTACGAGCAGTACTTC

abundance: -
v_gene: TRBV9
j_gene: TRBJ2-2
d_gene: -
CDR3aa: CASSVGGRVGTGELFF
CDR3nt: TGTGCCAGCAGCGTAGGAGGCAGGGTCGGGACCGGGGAGCTGTTTTTT

abundance: few
v_gene: TRBV28
j_gene: TRBJ1-2
d_gene: -
CDR3aa: CASSSGIYGYTF
CDR3nt: TGTGCCAGCAGTTCAGGGATCTATGGCTACACCTTC

abundance: -
v_gene: TRBV5-1
j_gene: TRBJ2-1
d_gene: TRBD2
CDR3aa: CASSLDRWGLGNEQFF
CDR3nt: TGCGCCAGCAGCTTGGACAGATGGGGACTAGGCAATGAGCAGTTCTTC

abundance: once
v_gene: TRBV9
j_gene: TRBJ2-3
d_gene: TRBD1
CDR3aa: CASSSRGIGDTQYF
CDR3nt: TGTGCCAGCAGCTCCAGGGGGATCGGAGATACGCAGTATTTT

abundance: -
v_gene: TRBV11-3
j_gene: TRBJ2-1
d_gene: -
CDR3aa: CASSHRRNEQFF
CDR3nt: TGTGCCAGCAGCCATAGGCGCAATGAGCAGTTCTTC

abundance: -
v_gene: TRBV29-1
j_gene: TRBJ2-2
d_gene: TRBD1
CDR3aa: CSVPGQANTGELFF
CDR3nt: TGCAGCGTCCCGGGACAGGCGAACACCGGGGAGCTGTTTTTT

abundance: -
v_gene: TRBV25-1
j_gene: TRBJ1-2
d_gene: -
CDR3aa: CASSMGVYGYTF
CDR3nt: TGTGCCAGCAGTATGGGGGTGTATGGCTACACCTTC

abundance: -
v_gene: TRBV28
j_gene: TRBJ2-6
d_gene: TRBD1
CDR3aa: CANLRQGARRVGWLAGANVLTF
CDR3nt: TGTGCCAACCTTAGACAGGGGGCGAGGCGGGTTGGGTGGCTGGCTGGGGCCAACGTCCTGACTTTC

abundance: -
v_gene: TRBV5-5
j_gene: TRBJ2-1
d_gene: TRBD1
CDR3aa: CASSPPDEGGGWLAGQFF
CDR3nt: TGTGCCAGCAGCCCTCCCGACGAAGGGGGCGGTTGGCTAGCAGGGCAGTTCTTC

abundance: -
v_gene: TRBV5-1
j_gene: TRBJ2-3
d_gene: TRBD2
CDR3aa: CASSLGGTSYADTQYF
CDR3nt: TGCGCCAGCAGCTTGGGAGGGACTAGTTATGCAGATACGCAGTATTTT

abundance: -
v_gene: TRBV29-1
j_gene: TRBJ1-1
d_gene: -
CDR3aa: CSVDTGNSEAFF
CDR3nt: TGCAGCGTCGATACAGGGAACAGTGAAGCTTTCTTT

abundance: once
v_gene: TRBV6-6
j_gene: TRBJ2-7
d_gene: -
CDR3aa: CASSYFQRDSGDEQYF
CDR3nt: TGTGCCAGCAGTTACTTTCAAAGGGACTCCGGAGACGAGCAGTACTTC

abundance: -
v_gene: TRBV30
j_gene: TRBJ1-1
d_gene: -
CDR3aa: CAWSSDRDEAFF
CDR3nt: TGTGCCTGGAGCTCGGACAGAGATGAAGCTTTCTTT

abundance: -
v_gene: TRBV28
j_gene: TRBJ1-1
d_gene: -
CDR3aa: CASSFPRGGTNTEAFF
CDR3nt: TGTGCCAGCAGTTTCCCTAGAGGAGGGACCAACACTGAAGCTTTCTTT

abundance: -
v_gene: TRBV5-1
j_gene: TRBJ2-2
d_gene: TRBD1
CDR3aa: CASRTGQINTGELFF
CDR3nt: TGCGCCAGCAGGACGGGACAGATTAACACCGGGGAGCTGTTTTTT

abundance: -
v_gene: TRBV28
j_gene: TRBJ1-2
d_gene: -
CDR3aa: CASSSGSYGYTF
CDR3nt: TGTGCCAGCAGTTCAGGGAGCTATGGCTACACCTTC

abundance: -
v_gene: TRBV6-1
j_gene: TRBJ2-1
d_gene: TRBD1
CDR3aa: CASSVIWDSTHEQFF
CDR3nt: TGTGCCAGCAGTGTCATTTGGGACAGCACCCATGAGCAGTTCTTC

abundance: -
v_gene: TRBV6-5
j_gene: TRBJ2-7
d_gene: -
CDR3aa: CASSYSGDPLAYEQYF
CDR3nt: TGTGCCAGCAGTTATTCAGGGGATCCCTTAGCCTACGAGCAGTACTTC

abundance: -
v_gene: TRBV5-1
j_gene: TRBJ2-7
d_gene: TRBD2
CDR3aa: CASSFGTSGPIYEQYF
CDR3nt: TGCGCCAGCAGCTTCGGGACTAGCGGGCCTATCTACGAGCAGTACTTC

abundance: -
v_gene: TRBV10-2
j_gene: TRBJ2-5
d_gene: -
CDR3aa: CAAGRGGGEETQYF
CDR3nt: TGCGCCGCAGGGCGGGGAGGGGGTGAAGAGACCCAGTACTTC

abundance: -
v_gene: TRBV6-4
j_gene: TRBJ1-1
d_gene: -
CDR3aa: CASSRGLNTEAFF
CDR3nt: TGTGCCAGCAGCCGGGGACTGAACACTGAAGCTTTCTTT